The T cell receptor beta chain described here comes from a study of beta chain features in type 1 diabetes. Overall study findings and caveats: For TCRB rearrangement, an influence of HLA type remained unresolved here.

This clone has just a few counts. Its antigen is not identified. The whole isolated RNA underwent reverse transcription, so sequencing captured expressed TCRB transcripts. Method: immunoSEQ multiplex PCR; TCRdb's copy keeps in-frame clones and lacks some. Seen here are about 270,000 clones, roughly 15% observed once, and the top ten hold about 0.026%. The junction had 8 bases not matched to a gene; V was cut back by 7 bases and J by 6 bases. From germline, CDR1 is LNHDA and CDR2 SQIVND (reference sequence). CDR3 size: 13 residues. The specimen was naive CD4+ T cells from blood. The genes are TRBV19 and TRBJ1-1, with 7 positions matching TRBD1. This clonotype was sampled from a woman in her thirties or forties in good health. The CDR3 DNA is TGTGCCAGTAAAACAGGGGTTCGAGCTGAAGCTTTCTTT. Its translation: CASKTGVRAEAFF.